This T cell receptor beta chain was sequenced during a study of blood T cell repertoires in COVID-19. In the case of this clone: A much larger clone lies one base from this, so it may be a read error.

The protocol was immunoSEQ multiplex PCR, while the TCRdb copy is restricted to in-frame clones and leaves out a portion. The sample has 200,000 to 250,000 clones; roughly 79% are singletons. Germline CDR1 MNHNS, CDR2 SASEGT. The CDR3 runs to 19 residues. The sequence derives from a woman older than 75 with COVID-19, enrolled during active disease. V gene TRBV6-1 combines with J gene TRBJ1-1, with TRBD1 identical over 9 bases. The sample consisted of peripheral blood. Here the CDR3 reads CASSEFRIGTGFGNIEAFF. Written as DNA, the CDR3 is TGTGCCAGCAGTGAGTTTCGGATCGGGACAGGGTTCGGAAACATTGAAGCTTTCTTT.